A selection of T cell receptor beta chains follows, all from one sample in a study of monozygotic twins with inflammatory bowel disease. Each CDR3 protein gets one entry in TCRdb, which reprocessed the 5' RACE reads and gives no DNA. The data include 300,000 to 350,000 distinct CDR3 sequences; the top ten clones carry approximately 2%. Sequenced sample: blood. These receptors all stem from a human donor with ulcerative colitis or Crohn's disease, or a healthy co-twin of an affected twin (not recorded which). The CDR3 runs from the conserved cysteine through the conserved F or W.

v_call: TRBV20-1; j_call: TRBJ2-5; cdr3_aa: CSARASGLRETQYF
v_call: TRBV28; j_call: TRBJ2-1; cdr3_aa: CASSPTSGGSYNEQFF
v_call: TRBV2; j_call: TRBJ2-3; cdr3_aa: CASSEWATQYF
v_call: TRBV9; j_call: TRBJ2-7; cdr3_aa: CASSVAWQGAYEQYF
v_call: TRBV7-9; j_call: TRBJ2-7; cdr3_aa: CASSFRESSYEQYF
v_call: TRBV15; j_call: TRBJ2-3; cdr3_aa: CATSRDLDRGALGTDTQYF
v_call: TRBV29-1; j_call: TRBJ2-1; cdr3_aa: CSVEEGSDFVQFF
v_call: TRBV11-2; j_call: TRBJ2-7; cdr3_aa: CASSFRTSGRLTTYEQYF
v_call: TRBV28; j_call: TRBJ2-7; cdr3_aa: CASSFGDWEGSSEQYF
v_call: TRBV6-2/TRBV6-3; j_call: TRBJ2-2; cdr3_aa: CASGGAPVWTGELFF
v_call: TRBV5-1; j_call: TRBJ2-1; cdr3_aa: CASSLDSKDEQFF
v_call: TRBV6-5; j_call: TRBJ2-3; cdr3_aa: CASSYSSDTQYF
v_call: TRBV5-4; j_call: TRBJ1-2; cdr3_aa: CASSLVGTVFYGYTF
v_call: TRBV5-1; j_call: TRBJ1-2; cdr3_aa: CASSLDPATYGYTF
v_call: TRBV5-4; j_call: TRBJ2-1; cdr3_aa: CASSLLAGGPYSSYNEQFF
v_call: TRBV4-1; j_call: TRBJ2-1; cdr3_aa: CASSQVDLVIYNEQFF